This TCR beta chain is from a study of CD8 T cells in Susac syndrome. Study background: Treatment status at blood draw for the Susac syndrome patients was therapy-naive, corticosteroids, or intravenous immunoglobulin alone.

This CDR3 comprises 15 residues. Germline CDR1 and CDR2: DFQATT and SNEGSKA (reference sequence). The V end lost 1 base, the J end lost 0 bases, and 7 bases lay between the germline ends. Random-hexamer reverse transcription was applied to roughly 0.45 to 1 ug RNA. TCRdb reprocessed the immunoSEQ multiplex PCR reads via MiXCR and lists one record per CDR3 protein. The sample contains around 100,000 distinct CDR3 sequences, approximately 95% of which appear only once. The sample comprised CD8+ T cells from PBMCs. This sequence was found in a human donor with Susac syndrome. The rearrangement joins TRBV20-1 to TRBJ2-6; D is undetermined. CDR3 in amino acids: CSARAPDSGANVLTF. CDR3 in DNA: TGCAGTGCTAGAGCCCCTGACTCTGGGGCCAACGTCCTGACTTTC.